This T cell receptor beta chain originates from a study of blood T cell repertoires in COVID-19. The overall study: The United States, Italy and Spain supplied acute and convalescent COVID-19 samples. Sources were T cells, B-cell-depleted T cells, or PBMCs; the material itself was cDNA or gDNA.

Enrollment of patients from Seattle took place during active infection, with longitudinal follow-up. Sequencing was performed with immunoSEQ multiplex PCR; in TCRdb, only in-frame clones are kept and a portion is missing. The profile shows roughly 410,000 clones, approximately 87% of them singletons. The length of the CDR3 is 16 residues. CDR1 and CDR2 from the germline V gene are SGHVS and FNYEAQ. Trimming removed 1 base from V and 0 bases from J, with 10 bases in between. The chain recombines TRBV7-6 with TRBJ2-1, with D perhaps TRBD2 (6 bases). The source is a woman aged 55-70 years with COVID-19, enrolled during active disease. The sample comprised peripheral blood. The CDR3 region is CASSLEGLSSYNEQFF. In DNA, the CDR3 is TGTGCCAGCAGCTTAGAGGGACTCAGCTCCTACAATGAGCAGTTCTTC.